This record concerns one TCR beta chain sequence. This sample was included in a study of PD-L1 blockade in urothelial cancer. Clones were sequenced by immunoSEQ multiplex PCR, and TCRdb holds only the in-frame ones, with some missing. The repertoire holds some 24,000 clones, around 82% seen once, with 9.6% in the top ten. Germline values: CDR1 SGHAT, CDR2 FQNNGV. V was pared by 6 bases and J by 2 bases, with 12 bases between. The CDR3 consists of 14 residues. This chain links TRBV11-2 with TRBJ2-3; TRBD2 might be the D (6 bases). The specimen comprised PBMCs, sampled around atezolizumab (anti-PD-L1) treatment. The sequence was collected from a man in his sixties or seventies with urothelial cancer. The CDR3 loop is CASSSSALTDTQYF. The DNA of the CDR3 is TGTGCCAGCAGTTCTAGCGCACTCACAGATACGCAGTATTTT. Using reference TRBV11-2 and TRBJ2-3 for the parts outside the CDR3, the full variable domain is EAGVAQSPRYKIIEKRQSVAFWCNPISGHATLYWYQQILGQGPKLLIQFQNNGVVDDSQLPKDRFSAERLKGVDSTLKIQPAKLEDSAVYLCASSSSALTDTQYFGPGTRLTVL.